The rows below give T cell receptor beta chains drawn from one sample of a study of T cells after yellow fever vaccination. TCRdb reprocessed the 5' RACE reads via MiXCR and lists one record per CDR3 protein. Altogether approximately 450,000 distinct CDR3 sequences are present, about 17% being singletons, with the ten largest covering roughly a sixth. Sequenced material: PBMCs, taken before the yellow fever booster vaccination. Receptors were obtained from a man younger than 35 who received the YFV17D yellow fever vaccine. CDR3s include the opening cysteine and the closing phenylalanine or tryptophan. A D gene is named only where the DNA matches it firmly. Expanded clones are given a class, and other clones once, few, many or no size at all.

clone size: -; D gene: TRBD1; J gene: TRBJ2-5; V gene: TRBV4-3; CDR3 protein: CASSQVGDDRAQETQYF; CDR3 DNA: TGCGCCAGCAGCCAAGTGGGGGACGACAGGGCCCAAGAGACCCAGTACTTC
clone size: few; D gene: -; J gene: TRBJ2-1; V gene: TRBV7-3; CDR3 protein: CASSPTGTNIYEQFF; CDR3 DNA: TGTGCCAGCAGCCCGACCGGGACAAATATCTATGAGCAGTTCTTC
clone size: -; D gene: -; J gene: TRBJ1-1; V gene: TRBV4-1; CDR3 protein: CASSQALGAVAENTEAFF; CDR3 DNA: TGCGCCAGCAGCCAAGCTCTAGGGGCAGTGGCGGAGAACACTGAAGCTTTCTTT
clone size: -; D gene: -; J gene: TRBJ2-2; V gene: TRBV4-3; CDR3 protein: CASSQSLQGYTGELFF; CDR3 DNA: TGCGCCAGCAGCCAATCCCTCCAGGGCTACACCGGGGAGCTGTTTTTT
clone size: -; D gene: -; J gene: TRBJ2-2; V gene: TRBV2; CDR3 protein: CASSPPGQHTGELFF; CDR3 DNA: TGTGCCAGCAGTCCCCCGGGACAACACACCGGGGAGCTGTTTTTT
clone size: many; D gene: TRBD1; J gene: TRBJ1-1; V gene: TRBV9; CDR3 protein: CASSVTGRSEAFF; CDR3 DNA: TGTGCCAGCAGCGTGACAGGGAGATCTGAAGCTTTCTTT
clone size: -; D gene: -; J gene: TRBJ1-1; V gene: TRBV4-2; CDR3 protein: CASSQDLAGSDTEAFF; CDR3 DNA: TGTGCCAGCAGCCAAGATCTCGCGGGATCCGACACTGAAGCTTTCTTT
clone size: many; D gene: -; J gene: TRBJ1-6; V gene: TRBV7-9; CDR3 protein: CASSLAGARSSPLHF; CDR3 DNA: TGTGCCAGCAGCTTGGCAGGGGCGCGGAGCTCACCCCTCCACTTT
clone size: -; D gene: -; J gene: TRBJ2-1; V gene: TRBV28; CDR3 protein: CASSRAGTSYNEQFF; CDR3 DNA: TGTGCCAGCAGTAGGGCCGGGACATCCTACAATGAGCAGTTCTTC
clone size: few; D gene: TRBD2; J gene: TRBJ2-5; V gene: TRBV7-2; CDR3 protein: CASRARTSGGETQYF; CDR3 DNA: TGTGCCAGCAGGGCCAGGACTAGCGGGGGGGAGACCCAGTACTTC
clone size: few; D gene: -; J gene: TRBJ2-1; V gene: TRBV20-1; CDR3 protein: CSARATSNEQFF; CDR3 DNA: TGCAGTGCTAGAGCGACTAGCAATGAGCAGTTCTTC
clone size: -; D gene: -; J gene: TRBJ2-1; V gene: TRBV27; CDR3 protein: CASSEDTSSYNEQFF; CDR3 DNA: TGTGCCAGCAGTGAGGACACGAGCTCCTACAATGAGCAGTTCTTC
clone size: -; D gene: TRBD1; J gene: TRBJ1-5; V gene: TRBV4-1; CDR3 protein: CASSPTGGRNQPQHF; CDR3 DNA: TGCGCCAGCAGTCCTACAGGGGGTCGCAATCAGCCCCAGCATTTT
clone size: -; D gene: TRBD2; J gene: TRBJ2-1; V gene: TRBV20-1; CDR3 protein: CSARGLAGRNEQFF; CDR3 DNA: TGCAGTGCTAGGGGACTAGCGGGGAGGAATGAGCAGTTCTTC
clone size: -; D gene: TRBD2; J gene: TRBJ2-2; V gene: TRBV7-2; CDR3 protein: CASSSRPGLRPWELFF; CDR3 DNA: TGTGCCAGCAGCTCCCGGCCGGGACTACGGCCATGGGAGCTGTTTTTT
clone size: -; D gene: TRBD1; J gene: TRBJ2-3; V gene: TRBV7-3; CDR3 protein: CASSSRGQTDTQYF; CDR3 DNA: TGTGCCAGCAGCTCCAGGGGGCAAACAGATACGCAGTATTTT
clone size: -; D gene: -; J gene: TRBJ2-2; V gene: TRBV7-7; CDR3 protein: CASCGPDHTGELFF; CDR3 DNA: TGTGCTAGCTGCGGGCCGGACCACACCGGGGAGCTGTTTTTT
clone size: -; D gene: TRBD1; J gene: TRBJ1-1; V gene: TRBV11-2; CDR3 protein: CASSPRAGGNTEAFF; CDR3 DNA: TGTGCCAGCAGCCCTCGGGCAGGGGGCAACACTGAAGCTTTCTTT
clone size: -; D gene: -; J gene: TRBJ1-1; V gene: TRBV20-1; CDR3 protein: CSAKTGIAWEAFF; CDR3 DNA: TGCAGTGCTAAGACGGGGATTGCGTGGGAAGCTTTCTTT
clone size: few; D gene: TRBD2; J gene: TRBJ2-4; V gene: TRBV6-5; CDR3 protein: CASSGPGTSGKNIQYF; CDR3 DNA: TGTGCCAGCAGTGGCCCCGGGACTAGCGGGAAAAACATTCAGTACTTC
clone size: -; D gene: -; J gene: TRBJ1-5; V gene: TRBV6-6; CDR3 protein: CASTLEGRGNQPQHF; CDR3 DNA: TGTGCCAGCACGTTGGAGGGAAGGGGCAATCAGCCCCAGCATTTT
clone size: -; D gene: -; J gene: TRBJ2-7; V gene: TRBV10-3; CDR3 protein: CAISDGRPRYYEQYF; CDR3 DNA: TGTGCCATCAGTGATGGGCGACCCAGGTACTACGAGCAGTACTTC
clone size: -; D gene: TRBD1; J gene: TRBJ2-7; V gene: TRBV20-1; CDR3 protein: CSAKRPGQGYEQYF; CDR3 DNA: TGCAGTGCTAAGAGACCGGGACAGGGATACGAGCAGTACTTC
clone size: few; D gene: TRBD1; J gene: TRBJ1-2; V gene: TRBV6-5; CDR3 protein: CASSYSRQGGVNGYTF; CDR3 DNA: TGTGCCAGCAGTTACTCGAGACAGGGAGGGGTTAATGGCTACACCTTC
clone size: -; D gene: -; J gene: TRBJ2-6; V gene: TRBV28; CDR3 protein: CASRVGISGSGANVLTF; CDR3 DNA: TGTGCCAGCAGAGTGGGGATTTCGGGTTCTGGGGCCAACGTCCTGACTTTC
clone size: once; D gene: -; J gene: TRBJ1-1; V gene: TRBV5-4; CDR3 protein: CASSLQSVSVTEAFF; CDR3 DNA: TGTGCCAGCAGCTTGCAGTCGGTATCGGTCACTGAAGCTTTCTTT
clone size: -; D gene: -; J gene: TRBJ2-1; V gene: TRBV7-2; CDR3 protein: CASSLDPSPHNEQFF; CDR3 DNA: TGTGCCAGCAGCTTAGATCCTAGCCCCCACAATGAGCAGTTCTTC
clone size: many; D gene: -; J gene: TRBJ1-1; V gene: TRBV20-1; CDR3 protein: CSARDRTGMAEAFF; CDR3 DNA: TGCAGTGCTAGAGATCGGACGGGAATGGCTGAAGCTTTCTTT
clone size: -; D gene: TRBD1; J gene: TRBJ1-1; V gene: TRBV5-1; CDR3 protein: CASSWGGQGATRGGTEAFF; CDR3 DNA: TGCGCCAGCAGCTGGGGTGGACAGGGGGCTACCCGGGGTGGGACTGAAGCTTTCTTT
clone size: -; D gene: TRBD1; J gene: TRBJ1-2; V gene: TRBV5-5; CDR3 protein: CASSSRQGTYGYTF; CDR3 DNA: TGTGCCAGCAGCTCGAGACAGGGGACCTATGGCTACACCTTC
clone size: -; D gene: -; J gene: TRBJ2-3; V gene: TRBV24-1; CDR3 protein: CATSDASAGGDTQYF; CDR3 DNA: TGTGCCACCAGTGACGCTAGCGCCGGGGGCGATACGCAGTATTTT
clone size: -; D gene: -; J gene: TRBJ2-5; V gene: TRBV12-3/TRBV12-4; CDR3 protein: CASSSFREETQYF; CDR3 DNA: TGTGCCAGCAGTTCGTTTAGGGAAGAGACCCAGTACTTC
clone size: -; D gene: -; J gene: TRBJ2-3; V gene: TRBV4-3; CDR3 protein: CASSQDRWTDTQYF; CDR3 DNA: TGCGCCAGCAGCCAAGATCGGTGGACAGATACGCAGTATTTT
clone size: few; D gene: TRBD1; J gene: TRBJ2-2; V gene: TRBV6-1; CDR3 protein: CASSSRGRVGTGELFF; CDR3 DNA: TGTGCCAGCAGCTCCAGGGGGCGAGTTGGTACCGGGGAGCTGTTTTTT
clone size: many; D gene: TRBD1; J gene: TRBJ2-3; V gene: TRBV20-1; CDR3 protein: CSASGTGIDTQYF; CDR3 DNA: TGCAGTGCTAGCGGGACAGGGATAGATACGCAGTATTTT
clone size: -; D gene: -; J gene: TRBJ1-6; V gene: TRBV3-2; CDR3 protein: CASSLHRGVNNSPLHF; CDR3 DNA: TGTGCCAGCAGCCTTCACAGGGGAGTGAATAATTCACCCCTCCACTTT
clone size: -; D gene: -; J gene: TRBJ1-1; V gene: TRBV27; CDR3 protein: CASSSWRATEAFF; CDR3 DNA: TGTGCCAGCAGTTCATGGCGGGCCACTGAAGCTTTCTTT
clone size: few; D gene: TRBD1; J gene: TRBJ1-2; V gene: TRBV7-2; CDR3 protein: CASSSDRGRHGYTF; CDR3 DNA: TGTGCCAGCAGCTCGGACAGGGGGCGACATGGCTACACCTTC